This TCR beta chain was retrieved from a study of siplizumab effects on memory and regulatory T cells. Findings and limits, study-wide: In the presence of siplizumab, alloreactive sequences traceable to unstimulated CD4+ memory cells were significantly reduced. Greater diversity than memory cells seemed evident in naive T cells, which also appeared to be major alloresponse contributors.

Trimming took 8 bases from V and 3 from J, leaving 14 bases between them. The germline V gene has CDR1 GTSNPN and CDR2 SVGIG (reference sequence). The CDR3 covers 12 residues. TEMRA, effector memory, memory and naive subsets, all unstimulated, were sequenced in three donor pairs. This clone was seen ten or more times. Its antigen remains unknown. Profiled with immunoSEQ multiplex PCR; TCRdb holds only in-frame clones, not every one. The profile shows over 55,000 clones, approximately 82% of them singletons. This chain uses TRBV30 with TRBJ2-7; perhaps TRBD1 as D (6 bases). The sample comprised memory CD4+ T cells sorted from blood. The origin of this receptor is a human donor in good health. This CDR3 is CAGSTGFYEQYF. The CDR3 nucleotides are TGTGCCGGTAGCACAGGGTTCTACGAGCAGTACTTC. Together with reference TRBV30 and TRBJ2-7, the CDR3 gives the full variable domain: SQTIHQWPATLVQPVGSPLSLECTVEGTSNPNLYWYRQAAGRGLQLLFYSVGIGQISSEVPQNLSASRPQDRQFILSSKKLLLSDSGFYLCAGSTGFYEQYFGPGTRLTVT.